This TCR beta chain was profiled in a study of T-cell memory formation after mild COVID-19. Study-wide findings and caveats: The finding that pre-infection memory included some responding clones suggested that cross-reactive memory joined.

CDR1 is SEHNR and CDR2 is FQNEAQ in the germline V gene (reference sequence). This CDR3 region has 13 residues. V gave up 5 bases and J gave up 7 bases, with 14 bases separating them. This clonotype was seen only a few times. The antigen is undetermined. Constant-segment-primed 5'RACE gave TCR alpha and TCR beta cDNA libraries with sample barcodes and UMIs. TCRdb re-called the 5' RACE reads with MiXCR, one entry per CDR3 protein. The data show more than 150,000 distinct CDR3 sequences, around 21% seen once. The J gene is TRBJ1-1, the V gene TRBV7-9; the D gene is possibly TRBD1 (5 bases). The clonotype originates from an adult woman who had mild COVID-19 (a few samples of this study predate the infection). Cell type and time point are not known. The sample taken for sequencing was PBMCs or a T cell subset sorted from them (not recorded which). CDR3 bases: TGTGCCAGCAGCAAGGGACTTGAAGGTGAAGCTTTCTTT. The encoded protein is CASSKGLEGEAFF.